These T cell receptor beta chains were read from a single sample in a study of T cells expressing NK-cell markers. TCRdb reanalyzed the 5' RACE reads, giving one entry per CDR3 protein sequence and no DNA. The sample shows 550,000 or so distinct CDR3 sequences, and about 3.6% sits with its ten largest clones. Material for sequencing was blood T cells: a sorted CD56 or NKG2C T cell subset, CD4+ or CD8+ T cells, or bulk PBMC T cells (not recorded which). These receptors all come from a man in his late teens or twenties in good health. Each CDR3 is given with its conserved first and last residue.

>TRBJ1-1|TRBV18
CASSPQGRATEAFF
>TRBJ2-5|TRBV7-6
CASSLLLLAGKETQYF
>TRBJ2-1|TRBV5-6
CASSPSARRDEQFF
>TRBJ2-5|TRBV7-8
CASSFSPGYKETQYF
>TRBJ1-2|TRBV7-6
CASSLKRGRGRNYGYTF
>TRBJ2-6|TRBV9
CASSVGRPGANVLTF
>TRBJ1-5|TRBV12-3/TRBV12-4
CASSLDRGSSNQPQHF
>TRBJ1-1|TRBV27
CASSLMWRGTEAFF
>TRBJ2-3|TRBV10-3
CASQAGGSDTQYF
>TRBJ1-5|TRBV6-5
CASSYSIGSGNQPQHF
>TRBJ1-1|TRBV5-1
CASSLESAGTNTEAFF
>TRBJ2-4|TRBV18
CASSPLSTLKNIQYF
>TRBJ1-2|TRBV6-5
CASSSPTGVGGYTF
>TRBJ2-3|TRBV7-8
CASSLEGVSTDTQYF
>TRBJ2-3|TRBV28
CASSRDRRDTQYF
>TRBJ2-5|TRBV20-1
CSAGASGTQETQYF
>TRBJ2-7|TRBV20-1
CSAPLQGTSYEQYF
>TRBJ2-1|TRBV6-2/TRBV6-3
CASSGRTSGRFDEQFF
>TRBJ2-3|TRBV6-1
CASIDWREHTDTQYF
>TRBJ1-2|TRBV12-3/TRBV12-4
CASSFGRQPYGYTF
>TRBJ1-2|TRBV5-1
CASSVDIPGQGNYGYTF
>TRBJ2-7|TRBV15
CATAGTPLEQYF
>TRBJ2-3|TRBV6-5
CASSSLAGTEGDTQYF
>TRBJ1-2|TRBV10-3
CASRTVRGGYTF
>TRBJ2-4|TRBV11-2
CASSSWQGKNIQYF
>TRBJ2-7|TRBV4-3
CASSQTHVGGGYEQYF
>TRBJ2-1|TRBV12-3/TRBV12-4
CASSFLGLRNNEQFF
>TRBJ1-2|TRBV29-1
CSVEGRMSGGYTF
>TRBJ2-3|TRBV11-2
CASSLDWSGHTQYF
>TRBJ2-5|TRBV5-5
CASSRGLAGEGETQYF
>TRBJ2-3|TRBV9
CASSAGWGRTDTQYF
>TRBJ2-1|TRBV18
CASSPSDRASNEQFF
>TRBJ2-7|TRBV28
CASSPGTSGRAKYEQYF
>TRBJ2-1|TRBV27
CASAPGQGYNEQFF
>TRBJ2-5|TRBV27
CASSLYSTPRETQYF
>TRBJ2-1|TRBV2
CASTGTSVYNEQFF
>TRBJ2-2|TRBV27
CASSLFRGPNTGELFF
>TRBJ2-2|TRBV6-5
CASSYLLAGNTGELFF
>TRBJ2-1|TRBV12-3/TRBV12-4
CASSPPSDNEQFF
>TRBJ1-1|TRBV2
CASSENAGLENTEAFF
>TRBJ2-1|TRBV23-1
CASSHYIRGQFPYNEQFF
>TRBJ2-3|TRBV7-2
CASSLRRTNTDTQYF
>TRBJ2-2|TRBV5-1
CASSPRPPADTGELFF
>TRBJ2-1|TRBV6-5
CASRLNLAGGSYNEQFF
>TRBJ2-7|TRBV28
CASSSDSTNYEQYF
>TRBJ2-4|TRBV6-5
CASSYSGSIQYF
>TRBJ2-1|TRBV4-3
CASSQGTSGRSEQFF
>TRBJ2-3|TRBV29-1
CSVDSGRATDTQYF
>TRBJ1-1|TRBV18
CASSAGLTRDTEAFF
>TRBJ2-1|TRBV3-1
CASSQVLRNEQFF
>TRBJ2-2|TRBV7-9
CASSSLAVANTGELFF
>TRBJ2-1|TRBV12-3/TRBV12-4
CASSFEVPLHPFF
>TRBJ1-5|TRBV21-1
CASSKGGREDQPQHF
>TRBJ2-2|TRBV6-2/TRBV6-3
CASSYVAGATGELFF
>TRBJ1-3|TRBV12-3/TRBV12-4
CASSLGANSGNTIYF
>TRBJ2-2|TRBV20-1
CSARSGTSPKTGELFF
>TRBJ2-7|TRBV9
CASSAEGVTYEQYF
>TRBJ2-6|TRBV24-1
CATSNRGRGIGANVLTF